The 28 T cell receptor beta chains presented below share a single source sample, sequenced in a study of shared clonotypes between healthy human individuals. Here immunoSEQ multiplex PCR was the method, and the copy in TCRdb shows in-frame clones only, minus some. The data show about 110,000 clones, with about 70% seen just once and approximately 25% held by the top ten. The sequenced sample was memory CD8+ T cells sorted from blood. Described subset: CD45RO+ cells pooled with CCR7-negative TemRA cells. The origin of the receptors is a woman aged 25-40 years in good health.

The rearrangement joins TRBV9 to TRBJ2-5, with 7 bases fitting TRBD1. CDR1 and CDR2 (germline): SGDLS, YYNGEE. The CDR3 is made up of 16 amino acids. Trimming removed 4 bases from V and 5 bases from J; junction bases left unmatched: 14. The CDR3 DNA reads as TGTGCCAGCAGCCTCCCCCGACAGGGTCCCTTGGAGACCCAGTACTTC. It specifies CASSLPRQGPLETQYF. Full variable domain (outside the CDR3, taken from reference TRBV9 and TRBJ2-5): DSGVTQTPKHLITATGQRVTLRCSPRSGDLSVYWYQQSLDQGLQFLIQYYNGEERAKGNILERFSAQQFPDLHSELNLSSLELGDSALYFCASSLPRQGPLETQYFGPGTRLLVL.

Only a few counts were recorded for this clone. The gene calls are TRBV5-4 and TRBJ2-1; tentatively, D is TRBD1 (6 bases). Germline V lookup: CDR1 SGHNT, CDR2 YYREEE (reference sequence). V was clipped by 2 bases and J by 4 bases, with 13 bases between them. The CDR3 totals 15 residues. The CDR3 region has the DNA TGTGCCAGCAGCTTTGGGGAAGGGACATACAATGAGCAGTTCTTC. This codes for CASSFGEGTYNEQFF.

The CDR3 region has the DNA TGTGCCAGCAGCTTTCGGTGGTCCTACAATGAGCAGTTCTTC. Amino acids: CASSFRWSYNEQFF. The chain carries TRBV7-8 and TRBJ2-1, with D hard to call. V shed 3 bases and J shed 1 base, with 7 bases lying between them. Germline CDR1 reads SGHVS; CDR2 reads FQNEAQ. The CDR3 sequence is 14 residues long.

This chain uses TRBV19 with TRBJ2-1; possible D gene TRBD1, 5 bases. V lost 4 bases, J lost 9 bases, and 16 bases lay in between. Germline CDR1 and CDR2: LNHDA and SQIVND (reference sequence). This CDR3 comprises 14 residues. CDR3 sequence reads: CASSKGEEFGEQFF. The CDR3, as DNA: TGTGCCAGTAGTAAAGGGGAAGAATTTGGTGAGCAGTTCTTC.

A remark on this clone: Different DNA sequences within this sample yield the same CDR3. The chain recombines TRBV6-6 with TRBJ2-3; D is perhaps TRBD1 (6 bases). Trimming shortened V by 7 bases and J by 4 bases, and 6 bases separated the two germline ends. The germline CDR1 and CDR2 sequences are MNHNY and SVGAGI (reference sequence). The CDR3 spans 11 residues. The CDR3 region is CASKGADTQYF. DNA of the CDR3: TGTGCCAGCAAGGGGGCAGATACGCAGTATTTT.

This clone is labeled as large (0.1 to 1%). The rearrangement joins TRBV11-2 to TRBJ2-3; tentatively, D is TRBD1 (7 bases). CDR3 length: 17 residues. The germline gives CDR1 SGHAT, CDR2 FQNNGV. V gave up 0 bases and J gave up 0 bases, with 13 bases separating them. The CDR3 nucleotides read TGTGCCAGCAGCTTAGAATGGGCAGGGGGGAGCACAGATACGCAGTATTTT. This encodes CASSLEWAGGSTDTQYF.

The CDR3 DNA is TGTGCCAGCCAGGGGAGACTAGGGGGGACCCACGAGCAGTACTTC. Protein sequence: CASQGRLGGTHEQYF. The chain is built from TRBV18 and TRBJ2-7; D possibly matches TRBD1 or TRBD2 (6 bases each). Germline values: CDR1 KGHSH, CDR2 LQKENI. This CDR3 comprises 15 residues. V was cut by 8 bases and J by 5 bases, with 22 bases left in between.

In the case of this clone: Other DNA sequences from this sample encode an identical CDR3 as well. The chain has TRBV5-1 and TRBJ2-3; 8 nucleotides align to TRBD1. The V segment lost 0 bases and the J segment 0 bases; nucleotides outside the gene matches: 3. The CDR3 consists of 16 residues. Germline CDR1 and CDR2: SGHRS and YFSETQ. The chain's CDR3 is CASSLGQGASTDTQYF. The CDR3 coding sequence is TGCGCCAGCAGCTTGGGGCAGGGGGCTAGCACAGATACGCAGTATTTT.

J is TRBJ2-7 and V is TRBV4-2, with D maybe TRBD2 (5 bases). Germline values: CDR1 LGHNA, CDR2 YNFKEQ. The CDR3 has 17 amino acids. V lost 0 bases, J lost 2 bases, and 17 bases lay in between. As DNA, the CDR3 is TGTGCCAGCAGCCAAGAGGCGTCCGGGGTCCAAACCTACGAGCAGTACTTC. It encodes CASSQEASGVQTYEQYF.

The gene calls are TRBV28 and TRBJ2-1; no definite D call. CDR3 length: 15 amino acids. Looked up from germline, CDR1 is MDHEN and CDR2 is SYDVKM. V was clipped by 7 bases and J by 3 bases, with 16 bases between them. CDR3 nucleotides: TGTGCCAGCACTACCGTGAGGCCCCTCTACAATGAGCAGTTCTTC. Translated: CASTTVRPLYNEQFF.

The rearrangement links TRBV4-1 to TRBJ2-7, with D perhaps matching TRBD1 or TRBD2 (5 bases each). Trimming took 3 bases from V and 6 from J, leaving 15 bases between them. The germline V gene has CDR1 MGHRA and CDR2 YSYEKL. CDR3 length: 14 residues. The CDR3 nucleotides are TGCGCCAGCAGCCAGGGGACCCCGGCGGGCGAGCAGTACTTC. Translating gives CASSQGTPAGEQYF.

This chain uses TRBV28 with TRBJ2-7; 11 bases fit TRBD1. CDR1 is MDHEN, CDR2 SYDVKM, per germline. The CDR3 totals 14 residues. The junction had 4 bases not matched to a gene; V was cut back by 5 bases and J by 4 bases. CDR3 DNA sequence: TGTGCCAGCAGTCCGGACAGGGGGCTATACGAGCAGTACTTC. This translates into CASSPDRGLYEQYF.

CDR3 bases: TGTGCCAGCAGAAATAGAGGCTCCTACGAGCAGTACTTC. It codes for CASRNRGSYEQYF. The rearrangement joins TRBV28 to TRBJ2-7; D ambiguous. Germline CDR1 MDHEN, CDR2 SYDVKM. The V gene lost 6 bases and the J gene lost 0 bases, with 9 bases spanning the gap. The CDR3 has 13 residues. Using reference TRBV28 and TRBJ2-7 for the parts outside the CDR3, the full variable domain is DVKVTQSSRYLVKRTGEKVFLECVQDMDHENMFWYRQDPGLGLRLIYFSYDVKMKEKGDIPEGYSVSREKKERFSLILESASTNQTSMYLCASRNRGSYEQYFGPGTRLTVT.

The V call is TRBV7-7, the J call TRBJ2-1; a weak D match, TRBD1 (6 bases). This CDR3 comprises 15 residues. The germline V and J ends were trimmed by 1 base and 4 bases, with 11 bases remaining between them. CDR1 is SSHAT, CDR2 FNYEAQ, per germline (reference sequence). This chain's CDR3 is CASSLDIGTYNEQFF. CDR3 DNA: TGTGCCAGCAGCTTAGACATCGGGACATACAATGAGCAGTTCTTC.

The genes are TRBV2 and TRBJ2-7, with TRBD1 matching 7 bases. Germline-derived CDR1 and CDR2 are SNHLY and FYNNEI. The CDR3 contains 18 residues. The junction had 17 bases not matched to a gene; V was cut back by 6 bases and J by 0 bases. CDR3 sequence (DNA): TGTGCCAGCAGGGGAACCACAGCCAGACGGGACAGCTCCTACGAGCAGTACTTC. This encodes CASRGTTARRDSSYEQYF.

The genes are TRBV18 and TRBJ1-1; no reliable D call. Trimming removed 5 bases at V and 6 bases at J, with 10 bases between. This CDR3 has 12 amino acids. Germline assignment: CDR1 KGHSH and CDR2 LQKENI. The CDR3 region has the DNA TGTGCCAGCTCAGGAAGTGGGTCTGAAGCTTTCTTT. Its protein is CASSGSGSEAFF.

The genes are TRBV4-1 and TRBJ2-1; TRBD2 matches 8 bases. Germline-derived CDR1 and CDR2 are MGHRA and YSYEKL. The CDR3 totals 17 residues. V lost 1 base, J lost 7 bases, and 12 bases stayed unmatched. CDR3 amino acids: CASSQGPGLVLINEQFF. The CDR3 DNA follows: TGCGCCAGCAGCCAAGGGCCGGGACTAGTCTTAATAAATGAGCAGTTCTTC.

The gene calls are TRBV19 and TRBJ2-7, with TRBD1 matching over 11 bases. From germline, CDR1 is LNHDA and CDR2 SQIVND (reference sequence). This CDR3 is built from 16 residues. J lost 7 bases, V lost 3 bases, and 11 bases had no gene match. DNA of the CDR3: TGTGCCAGTAGTATCGCCGCCCCGGGACAGGGGGGAGAGCAGTACTTC. Translated: CASSIAAPGQGGEQYF.

The chain recombines TRBV10-1 with TRBJ2-7; TRBD2 might be the D (5 bases). Germline V CDR1 and CDR2: WNHNN, SYGVQD (reference sequence). Trimming pared 0 bases from V and 6 bases from J, leaving 9 bases between. There are 13 residues in the CDR3. The CDR3 DNA reads as TGCGCCAGCAGTGAGTCGGGAGCGTCCGAGCAGTACTTC. It yields the protein CASSESGASEQYF.

As to this clone: Mismatch with germline at one junction end may stem from a read error. The rearrangement joins TRBV2 to TRBJ2-7; D not resolved. Germline V gene data show CDR1 as SNHLY and CDR2 as FYNNEI. The CDR3 sequence is 13 residues long. CDR3 nucleotides: TGTGCCAGCAGCGAAGGGTTCTCCTACGAGCAGTACTTC. Its protein is CASSEGFSYEQYF.

The sample holds many counts of this clone. The V gene is TRBV7-9, the J gene TRBJ2-1, with 7 bases that match TRBD1. The germline CDR1 and CDR2 sequences are SEHNR and FQNEAQ (reference sequence). V was clipped by 6 bases and J by 5 bases; unmatched bases: 4. This CDR3 spans 13 amino acids. CDR3 protein: CASRRDSDNEQFF. CDR3 nucleotides: TGTGCCAGCAGGAGGGACAGTGACAATGAGCAGTTCTTC.

The rearrangement joins TRBV15 to TRBJ2-3; a weak D match, TRBD1 (6 bases). Germline V gene data show CDR1 as LNHNV and CDR2 as YYDKDF (reference sequence). The CDR3 has 17 residues. Trimming pared 4 bases from V and 4 bases from J, leaving 21 bases between. The CDR3 reads CATSTDPSITGSDTQYF. The CDR3 DNA is TGTGCCACCAGCACCGACCCATCCATAACAGGGTCAGATACGCAGTATTTT.

This chain uses TRBV6-6 with TRBJ1-1; no reliable D call. This CDR3 is 15 amino acids long. CDR1 and CDR2 (germline): MNHNY, SVGAGI (reference sequence). V was pared by 3 bases and J by 1 base, with 12 bases between. This CDR3 is CASSYLTGKNTEAFF. For the CDR3, the DNA is TGTGCCAGCAGTTATTTAACGGGGAAGAACACTGAAGCTTTCTTT.

This clone was seen only once. J is TRBJ2-7 and V is TRBV28, with 8 bases that match TRBD1. CDR3 size: 14 residues. The V gene end was trimmed by 6 bases and the J gene end by 6 bases; junction bases not matched to a gene: 10. Germline-derived CDR1 and CDR2 are MDHEN and SYDVKM. CDR3 loop: CASRSGQDPTEQYF. CDR3 sequence (DNA): TGTGCCAGCAGGTCGGGACAGGATCCCACCGAGCAGTACTTC.

This clone was observed a single time. The V gene is TRBV28, the J gene TRBJ1-5; unclear D gene. This CDR3 region has 15 residues. Germline V gene lookup returns CDR1 MDHEN and CDR2 SYDVKM. Trimming cost V 7 bases and J 2 bases, with 15 bases left between them. The CDR3 region is CASMGGPRGNQPQHF. Written as DNA, the CDR3 is TGTGCCAGCATGGGTGGACCCCGCGGCAATCAGCCCCAGCATTTT. Looking up the rest from reference TRBV28 and TRBJ1-5 gives the full variable domain: DVKVTQSSRYLVKRTGEKVFLECVQDMDHENMFWYRQDPGLGLRLIYFSYDVKMKEKGDIPEGYSVSREKKERFSLILESASTNQTSMYLCASMGGPRGNQPQHFGDGTRLSIL.

In its sample, this clone was seen once. The V gene is TRBV25-1, the J gene TRBJ2-5; 7 bases fit TRBD1. V shed 5 bases and J 1 base; nucleotides not matched to a gene: 7. This CDR3 has 15 residues. Per germline, CDR1 MGHDK and CDR2 SYGVNS. The CDR3 reads CASSIGTAAQETQYF. The CDR3, as DNA: TGTGCCAGCAGTATCGGGACAGCCGCCCAAGAGACCCAGTACTTC. Full variable domain (rest looked up from reference TRBV25-1 and TRBJ2-5): EADIYQTPRYLVIGTGKKITLECSQTMGHDKMYWYQQDPGMELHLIHYSYGVNSTEKGDLSSESTVSRIRTEHFPLTLESARPSHTSQYLCASSIGTAAQETQYFGPGTRLLVL.

The chain recombines TRBV2 with TRBJ2-2, with unresolved D. The CDR3 spans 16 residues. With 8 bases removed from V and 2 bases from J, the gap between germline ends came to 18 bases. In germline, CDR1 is SNHLY, CDR2 FYNNEI. The CDR3 coding sequence is TGTGCCAGCTCCCAAAACCAGCAGACAAACACCGGGGAGCTGTTTTTT. Translation gives CASSQNQQTNTGELFF.

This chain uses TRBV2 with TRBJ1-1; D is unclear. CDR3 length equals 17 residues. Germline loops: CDR1 SNHLY, CDR2 FYNNEI. V was clipped by 3 bases and J by 4 bases, with 21 bases between them. The CDR3: CASSDSVEGGKSTEAFF. The DNA of the CDR3 is TGTGCCAGCAGTGACTCCGTCGAGGGAGGGAAGAGCACTGAAGCTTTCTTT.